This passage covers 28 T cell receptor beta chains from one sample sequenced in a study of prognosis after radiotherapy for stage I lung cancer. With two-round multiplex PCR, TCR beta CDR3 sequences were amplified from genomic DNA. Primers were specific to each TRBV and TRBJ gene in first-round PCR. In TCRdb, the multiplex PCR reads were re-called with MiXCR into one record per CDR3 protein. The data show under 35,000 distinct CDR3 sequences, with around 43% seen just once and approximately 15% held by the top ten. Specimen: PBMCs, collected before or after stereotactic body radiation therapy (not recorded which). These receptors originate from a donor aged 50 or older with non-small cell lung cancer.

CDR3 DNA: TGTGCCAGCAGCTTAGAGGGAAGACTAAACAATGAGCAGTTCTTC. Its protein is CASSLEGRLNNEQFF. The gene calls are TRBV11-3 and TRBJ2-1; weak D call: TRBD2 (5 bases). In germline, CDR1 is SGHNT, CDR2 YENEEA. CDR3 length equals 15 residues. V shed 0 bases and J shed 5 bases, with 11 bases lying between them.

This clonotype was detected many times. The chain is built from TRBV28 and TRBJ1-2, with 7 positions matching TRBD1. Germline V gene sequence: CDR1 MDHEN, CDR2 SYDVKM. V trimming: 2 bases; J trimming: 8 bases; junction bases outside the gene matches: 8. There are 14 residues in the CDR3. In nucleotides, the CDR3 is TGTGCCAGCAGTTTACCGTACAGGGGAAGAGGCTACACCTTC. Its translation is CASSLPYRGRGYTF.

The rearrangement links TRBV6-4 to TRBJ2-2, with TRBD1 matching over 10 bases. V gave up 6 bases and J gave up 4 bases; unmatched junction bases: 17. Germline CDR1 reads MRHNA; CDR2 reads SNTAGT. There are 19 residues in the CDR3. The CDR3 DNA reads TGTGCCAGCAGAATACGATCAACCGGGACAGGGGCTTTCACCGGGGAGCTGTTTTTT. It codes for CASRIRSTGTGAFTGELFF.

J is TRBJ2-5 and V is TRBV11-3, with TRBD1 identical over 8 bases. Germline CDR1 is SGHNT and CDR2 is YENEEA. J was trimmed by 2 bases and V by 6 bases; bases with no gene match: 5. This CDR3 region has 14 residues. The CDR3 DNA sequence: TGTGCCAGCAGGTTGACAGGGGTGCAAGAGACCCAGTACTTC. It yields the protein CASRLTGVQETQYF.

As concerns this clonotype: With a far larger clone one base away, a read error is the likely cause. The chain carries TRBV6-5 and TRBJ2-7; D possibly uses TRBD1 or TRBD2 (5 bases each). Germline V gives CDR1 MNHEY, CDR2 SVGAGI. The CDR3 runs 13 residues. Here the CDR3 DNA reads TGTGCCAGCAGTGAGGGGACCAAATACGAGCGGTACTTC. Translated, it gives CASSEGTKYERYF.

This clonotype was seen at least ten times. V usage is TRBV5-1 and J usage is TRBJ2-1; 7 nucleotides line up with TRBD1. The trim removed 4 bases at V and 4 bases at J, leaving 11 bases unmatched. The CDR3 covers 16 residues. Germline assignment: CDR1 SGHRS and CDR2 YFSETQ. The CDR3 here is CASSGGRDSRYNEQFF. DNA for the CDR3: TGCGCCAGCAGCGGGGGTCGGGACAGTAGATACAATGAGCAGTTCTTC. Based on the CDR3 plus reference TRBV5-1 and TRBJ2-1, the full variable domain is KAGVTQTPRYLIKTRGQQVTLSCSPISGHRSVSWYQQTPGQGLQFLFEYFSETQRNKGNFPGRFSGRQFSNSRSEMNVSTLELGDSALYLCASSGGRDSRYNEQFFGPGTRLTVL.

Many counts were recorded for this clonotype. This chain joins TRBV28 and TRBJ1-1; D is unclear. The CDR3 spans 14 residues. V lost 6 bases and J 5 bases, leaving 16 bases between the germline ends. Germline V gives CDR1 MDHEN, CDR2 SYDVKM. CDR3 DNA sequence: TGTGCCAGCAGCCCGCAGCGGGTAGGAACTGAAGCTTTCTTT. Residues: CASSPQRVGTEAFF.

About this clonotype: One end of the junction is discordant with germline, which a read error may explain. The chain joins TRBV6-1 to TRBJ2-2; D may be TRBD2 (5 bases). Per the germline V gene, CDR1 is MNHNS and CDR2 is SASEGT. The CDR3 is made up of 16 amino acids. CDR3 DNA: TGTGCCAGCAGTGAAGCGCCCAGTGTGGCCGCTGGGGAGCTTTTTTTT. It yields the protein CASSEAPSVAAGELFF.

The chain carries TRBV27 and TRBJ1-5; unclear D gene. Germline assignment: CDR1 MNHEY and CDR2 SMNVEV (reference sequence). Trimming shortened V by 5 bases and J by 2 bases, and 13 bases separated the two germline ends. The CDR3 loop spans 15 amino acids. CDR3 in amino acids: CASSPSFFGNQPQHF. The CDR3 DNA reads TGTGCCAGCAGTCCCTCGTTCTTCGGCAATCAGCCCCAGCATTTT.

The J gene is TRBJ1-6, the V gene TRBV20-1; a possible D gene is TRBD1 (6 bases). The CDR3 is made up of 15 amino acids. Germline loops: CDR1 DFQATT, CDR2 SNEGSKA (reference sequence). V shed 3 bases and J shed 7 bases, with 16 bases lying between them. In DNA, the CDR3 is TGCAGTGCTAGTTCGGGGGCCGGTAGCAATTCACCCCTCCACTTT. It specifies CSASSGAGSNSPLHF.

The sample holds many counts of this clonotype. This rearrangement joins TRBV4-1 to TRBJ2-7; possibly TRBD2 for D (6 bases). The germline V gene has CDR1 MGHRA and CDR2 YSYEKL. The CDR3 is made up of 12 amino acids. The V end was cut by 4 bases, the J end by 7 bases, with 11 bases between. In nucleotides, the CDR3 is TGCGCCAGCAGCCGTCGCCGGGGGGAGCAGTACTTC. Its translation: CASSRRRGEQYF.

Remarks on this clonotype: One end of the junction is discordant with germline, which a read error may explain. This chain links TRBV28 with TRBJ2-6; 7 bases map to TRBD1. Germline CDR1 MDHEN, CDR2 SYDVKM. This CDR3 is built from 16 residues. CDR3 sequence: CDSSSGTAYGANVLTF. The CDR3 region has the DNA TGTGACAGCAGTTCGGGGACAGCCTATGGGGCCAACGTCCTGACTTTC.

Many counts were recorded for this clonotype. The chain couples TRBV12-3 or TRBV12-4 to TRBJ2-1; the D is unclear. This CDR3 region has 11 residues. The ends were cut back, 1 base at V and 9 bases at J, with 4 bases in the middle. The CDR3 DNA sequence: TGTGCCAGCAGTTTAGTTGGTGAGCAGTTCTTC. This codes for CASSLVGEQFF.

This chain links TRBV19 with TRBJ2-3, with D unresolved. Trimming removed 5 bases at V and 13 bases at J, with 22 bases between. CDR1 LNHDA and CDR2 SQIVND come from the germline V gene (reference sequence). There are 14 residues in the CDR3. The CDR3: CASSPSTLGDKKYF. In DNA form, the CDR3 reads TGTGCCAGTAGTCCTTCGACGCTAGGAGATAAGAAGTATTTT.

There are many counts of this clonotype. This chain joins TRBV30 and TRBJ1-2, with TRBD1 identical over 7 bases. The V and J ends lost 5 bases and 5 bases, in that order; junction bases with no gene match: 8. Germline CDR1 GTSNPN, CDR2 SVGIG (reference sequence). The CDR3 runs to 13 residues. DNA of the CDR3: TGTGCCTGGGCATTCAGGGGGTTGTATGGCTACACCTTC. This codes for CAWAFRGLYGYTF.

The CDR3 sequence: CASGGTGRGNQPQHF. DNA of the CDR3: TGTGCCAGCGGGGGGACAGGGAGGGGCAATCAGCCCCAGCATTTT. This rearrangement joins TRBV6-2 or TRBV6-3 to TRBJ1-5; 9 bases fit TRBD1. Germline trimming cut 8 bases from V and 2 bases from J; bases unmatched to any gene: 7. Germline V gene data show CDR1 as MNHEY and CDR2 as SVGEGT. The CDR3 has 15 amino acids.

This clonotype was seen repeatedly, ten times or more. CDR3 coding DNA: TGTGCCAGCAGCCGCGGGGGTAGCGGGAGCTTTAATGAGCAGTTCTTC. Protein: CASSRGGSGSFNEQFF. The chain couples TRBV3-1 to TRBJ2-1, with 9 bases identical to TRBD2. The CDR3 sequence is 16 residues long. V gave up 4 bases and J gave up 7 bases; unmatched junction bases: 11. Germline CDR1 LGHDT, CDR2 YNNKEL (reference sequence).

This clonotype was seen more than once but under ten times. A clone one base away is much larger, so this may be a read error. The gene calls are TRBV29-1 and TRBJ1-1; D might be TRBD1 (5 bases). V was trimmed by 8 bases and J by 6 bases, leaving 13 bases between them. CDR1 is SQVTM and CDR2 is ANQGSEA in the germline V gene. This CDR3 is 11 amino acids long. CDR3 bases: TGCAGCTCCGCGGCGGGGCCTGAAGCTTTCTTT. Its translation: CSSAAGPEAFF.

By share of the sample, this clonotype is medium-sized (0.01 to 0.1%). The CDR3 DNA is TGCGCCAGCAGCTTGGCGAACGCAGGCTACAATGAGCAGTTCTTC. This translates into CASSLANAGYNEQFF. V and J are TRBV5-1 and TRBJ2-1; D remains unclear. The CDR3 contains 15 residues. Germline V gives CDR1 SGHRS, CDR2 YFSETQ. The V end was cut by 0 bases, the J end by 3 bases, with 10 bases between.

About this clonotype: A far larger clone lies a single base away; this is likely a read error. The chain carries TRBV6-1 and TRBJ1-1; D gene ambiguous. The CDR3 runs to 12 residues. Trimming stripped 5 bases from V and 7 bases from J, with 11 bases between. CDR1 is MNHNS, CDR2 SASEGT, per germline. CDR3 amino acids: CASSSAPGEAFF. DNA of the CDR3: TGTGCCAGCAGTTCCGCCCCCGGTGAAGCTTTCTTT.

On this clonotype: A read error is possible here, since a much larger clone lies one base away. The J gene is TRBJ2-5, the V gene TRBV20-1, with D possibly being TRBD2 (6 bases). There are 13 residues in the CDR3. Germline values: CDR1 DFQATT, CDR2 SNEGSKA (reference sequence). The CDR3 DNA reads as TGCAGTGCTAGAAGCGGGTTTAAGGAGACCCAGTGCTTC. Translation: CSARSGFKETQCF.

On this clonotype itself: The junction shows a germline mismatch at one end, possibly a read error. The V and J genes are TRBV19 and TRBJ2-1, with D tentatively TRBD2 (5 bases). From germline, CDR1 is LNHDA and CDR2 SQIVND (reference sequence). The CDR3 consists of 11 residues. DNA for the CDR3: TGTGCCAGTAGTATGATGGAGCGGTGGGTCTTC. Amino acid sequence: CASSMMERWVF.

Many counts were recorded for this clonotype. V and J are TRBV5-1 and TRBJ1-4; the D gene is possibly TRBD1 (6 bases). The ends were cut back, 4 bases at V and 3 bases at J, with 10 bases in the middle. The CDR3 contains 14 residues. The V gene's germline CDR1 is SGHRS and CDR2 YFSETQ. In nucleotides, the CDR3 is TGCGCCAGCAGCCCCGGGACACCTAATGAAAAACTGTTTTTT. Residues: CASSPGTPNEKLFF.

J is TRBJ2-1 and V is TRBV20-1; 11 bases agree with TRBD2. The CDR3 covers 15 residues. The trim removed 7 bases at V and 5 bases at J, leaving 10 bases unmatched. Germline lookup yields CDR1 DFQATT and CDR2 SNEGSKA (reference sequence). CDR3 bases: TGCAGTGTTAACTTTAGCGGGGGGGCCAACAATGAGCAGTTCTTC. Its translation: CSVNFSGGANNEQFF.

As to this clonotype: A far larger clone differs by one base, so this is likely a read error. The rearrangement uses TRBV6-8 and TRBJ2-7; tentative D call: TRBD2 (5 bases). The germline V gene encodes CDR1 MNHGY and CDR2 SAAAGT. The CDR3 consists of 13 residues. In DNA, the CDR3 is TGTGCCGGCAGTTACTCGACGGGATACGAGCAGTACTTC. Translation: CAGSYSTGYEQYF.

With regard to this clonotype: A much larger clone lies a single base off, so this may be a read error. The CDR3 nucleotides read TGTGCCAGCAGCTGTTGGGACAGGTCGGAGACCCAGTACTTC. It translates to CASSCWDRSETQYF. V is TRBV5-8 and J is TRBJ2-5; 8 bases are shared with TRBD1. Germline-derived CDR1 and CDR2 are SGHTS and YDEGEE. The CDR3 runs 14 residues. V was clipped by 3 bases and J by 5 bases; unmatched bases: 6.

This clonotype was detected many times. The genes are TRBV7-8 and TRBJ1-2; no firm D call. The germline V gene has CDR1 SGHVS and CDR2 FQNEAQ. This CDR3 has 11 residues. Deletions cut 2 bases from V and 8 bases from J, with 6 bases between. The CDR3 here is CASSLTSGYTF. CDR3 DNA sequence: TGTGCCAGCAGCTTAACGAGCGGCTACACCTTC.

This clonotype has a count of ten or more. The chain uses TRBV2 and TRBJ2-7; D perhaps matches TRBD2 (6 bases). The CDR3 covers 16 residues. V lost 2 bases and J lost 3, with 17 bases in between. From germline, CDR1 is SNHLY and CDR2 FYNNEI. Here the CDR3 DNA reads TGTGCCAGCAGTGAATCCCGTGGGAGGCCTTACTACGAGCAGTACTTC. Protein: CASSESRGRPYYEQYF.